These 12 T cell receptor beta chains came from one sample sequenced in a study of glioma-infiltrating T cells. The iRepertoire nested amplicon-rescue multiplex PCR amplified TCR alpha and beta CDR3s from RNA. TCRdb redid the calling of the multiplex PCR reads with MiXCR, one entry per CDR3 protein. The sample yields fewer than 90,000 distinct CDR3 sequences, around 23% seen once. Sequencing was performed on glioma tissue, nonneoplastic brain tissue, or PBMCs (not recorded which). The receptors originated from a human donor with low-grade glioma or glioblastoma, undergoing nonglioma brain surgery, or in good health (not recorded which).

This clonotype was seen more than once but under ten times. The chain carries TRBV14 and TRBJ1-1; 7 nucleotides agree with TRBD1. Looked up from germline, CDR1 is SGHDN and CDR2 is FVKESK. The CDR3 spans 16 residues. The V and J ends lost 7 bases and 0 bases, in that order; junction bases with no gene match: 11. The CDR3 spells CASTPYRGFMNTEAFF. CDR3 coding DNA: TGTGCCAGCACACCCTACAGGGGTTTTATGAACACTGAAGCTTTCTTT.

CDR3 amino acids: CASSLGAQYNEQFF. CDR3 bases: TGTGCCAGTAGTCTGGGCGCCCAGTACAATGAGCAGTTCTTC. The chain links TRBV19 to TRBJ2-1; no clear D gene. V was clipped by 5 bases and J by 4 bases, with 12 bases between them. This CDR3 contains 14 residues. The germline V gene encodes CDR1 LNHDA and CDR2 SQIVND (reference sequence).

This clonotype has ten or more counts. The rearrangement joins TRBV6-2 or TRBV6-3 to TRBJ1-2; D unresolved. Germline-derived CDR1 and CDR2 are MNHEY and SVGEGT. Trimming removed 8 bases at V and 0 bases at J, with 16 bases between. This CDR3 spans 15 amino acids. The CDR3 sequence: CASGRAEGSNYGYTF. The CDR3 DNA reads TGTGCCAGCGGCCGAGCGGAGGGTTCTAACTATGGCTACACCTTC.

Notes on this clonotype: A read error may explain this, as a much larger clone is one base away. The chain combines TRBV20-1 with TRBJ2-7; D possibly matches TRBD1 or TRBD2 (5 bases each). V was clipped by 5 bases and J by 3 bases, with 14 bases between them. CDR1 DFQATT and CDR2 SNEGSKA come from the germline V gene (reference sequence). The CDR3 loop spans 13 amino acids. CDR3 in DNA: TGCAGTGCTCTCACAGGTCGGGGCTACGAGCAGTACTTC. This codes for CSALTGRGYEQYF.

This clonotype was counted ten times or more. The J gene is TRBJ1-2, the V gene TRBV29-1, with D possibly TRBD1 on 5 matching bases. The germline gives CDR1 SQVTM, CDR2 ANQGSEA. This CDR3 spans 13 amino acids. V lost 0 bases, J lost 4 bases, and 9 bases lay in between. CDR3 residues: CSVEDQGGYGYTF. The CDR3 coding sequence is TGCAGCGTTGAAGATCAGGGAGGCTATGGCTACACCTTC.

This chain connects TRBV2 to TRBJ2-7; D perhaps matches TRBD1 (5 bases). The germline V gene has CDR1 SNHLY and CDR2 FYNNEI. This CDR3 region has 11 residues. The ends were cut back, 7 bases at V and 3 bases at J, with 7 bases in the middle. For the CDR3, the DNA is TGTGCCAGCAAGGGGCACTACGAGCAGTACTTC. The encoded protein is CASKGHYEQYF.

The gene calls are TRBV11-2 and TRBJ2-3; D ambiguous. The CDR3 totals 14 residues. Trimming shortened V by 5 bases and J by 2 bases, and 11 bases separated the two germline ends. Germline CDR1 and CDR2: SGHAT and FQNNGV. The CDR3: CASSATSYTDTQYF. The CDR3 DNA follows: TGTGCCAGCAGCGCGACTTCTTACACAGATACGCAGTATTTT.

By share, this clonotype counts as medium-sized (0.01 to 0.1%). The chain is built from TRBV6-1 and TRBJ2-3; no firm D call. The CDR3 covers 12 residues. The V gene's germline CDR1 is MNHNS and CDR2 SASEGT. Trimming stripped 8 bases from V and 6 bases from J, with 12 bases between. The CDR3 is CASGNLMDTQYF. CDR3 bases: TGTGCCAGCGGCAACTTGATGGATACGCAGTATTTT.

In its sample, this clonotype is medium-sized. CDR3 in amino acids: CSAGNRGASEAFF. The DNA for the CDR3 is TGCAGTGCTGGCAACAGAGGGGCCTCTGAAGCTTTCTTT. This chain joins TRBV20-1 and TRBJ1-1; the D gene is possibly TRBD1 (5 bases). Germline V gene sequence: CDR1 DFQATT, CDR2 SNEGSKA (reference sequence). V lost 5 bases and J 6 bases, leaving 16 bases between the germline ends. The CDR3 is 13 amino acids.

This clonotype was recorded at least ten times. The V gene is TRBV28, the J gene TRBJ1-1; D not resolved. Germline loops: CDR1 MDHEN, CDR2 SYDVKM. The V gene lost 3 bases and the J gene lost 5 bases, with 13 bases spanning the gap. CDR3 length: 14 residues. CDR3 sequence reads: CASSFKVGQTEAFF. The CDR3 DNA is TGTGCCAGCAGTTTTAAGGTGGGCCAAACTGAAGCTTTCTTT.

This clonotype has a count of ten or more. The gene calls are TRBV7-2 and TRBJ2-3; no reliable D call. Trimming stripped 2 bases from V and 5 bases from J, with 8 bases between. The CDR3 covers 13 residues. The germline V gene encodes CDR1 SGHTA and CDR2 FQGNSA. The CDR3: CASSLFWEDTQYF. CDR3 bases: TGTGCCAGCAGCTTATTCTGGGAAGATACGCAGTATTTT. Complete variable domain (other parts from reference TRBV7-2 and TRBJ2-3): GAGVSQSPSNKVTEKGKDVELRCDPISGHTALYWYRQSLGQGLEFLIYFQGNSAPDKSGLPSDRFSAERTGGSVSTLTIQRTQQEDSAVYLCASSLFWEDTQYFGPGTRLTVL.

Of note for this clonotype: It may be a read error: a sequence one base away is much more abundant. J is TRBJ2-4 and V is TRBV7-2; no clear D. Germline CDR1 and CDR2: SGHTA and FQGNSA. The CDR3 sequence is 15 residues long. The CDR3 loop reads CASSQSRATKNIKYF. The CDR3 DNA follows: TGTGCCAGCAGCCAAAGCCGGGCAACCAAAAACATTAAGTACTTC.